This T cell receptor beta chain was recovered during a study of early T cells in non-severe SARS-CoV-2 infection. Individual cDNA molecules were tagged with unique molecular identifiers, the study reported. A single record per CDR3 protein comes from TCRdb applying MiXCR to the 5' RACE reads. The sample contains 70,000 to 85,000 distinct CDR3 sequences, about 13% of which appear only once. Source material: whole blood. The origin of this receptor is an adult who was a healthcare worker with PCR-confirmed SARS-CoV-2 infection or an uninfected control (not recorded which).

CDR3 DNA sequence: TGTGCCTGGAATGTGGGACACCGCAATGAGCAGTTCTTC. This sequence encodes CAWNVGHRNEQFF. The chain recombines TRBV30 with TRBJ2-1, with D maybe TRBD1 (6 bases). CDR1 is GTSNPN, CDR2 SVGIG, per germline (reference sequence). Trimming took off 4 bases at V and 6 bases at J, with 13 bases between the two ends. The CDR3 totals 13 residues.